This T cell receptor beta chain was obtained from a study of T-cell reconstitution after alpha-beta-depleted transplantation in children. Unique molecular identifiers were incorporated when the TCRbeta library was constructed. TCRdb itself ran the PCR reads through MiXCR, one entry per CDR3 protein. The sample shows a few hundred thousand distinct CDR3 sequences, under 15% of them seen only once. This clonotype was seen ten or more times. At one end, the junction sequence differs from germline, possibly due to a read error. Germline CDR1 reads KGHDR; CDR2 reads SFDVKD. The CDR3 covers 11 residues. The TCR originated in a human donor who donated a stem cell graft to a child with combined immunodeficiency. The sequencing used PBMCs from the stem cell graft donor, collected from the stem cell graft. The genes are TRBV24-1 and TRBJ2-1; no clear D. Here the CDR3 reads CATTSYHEQFF. The CDR3 region has the DNA TGTGCCACCACGAGCTACCATGAGCAGTTCTTC.